A selection of T cell receptor beta chains follows, all from one sample in a study of cytomegalovirus exposure and HLA in healthy donors. Using immunoSEQ multiplex PCR, the repertoire was profiled, and TCRdb retains in-frame clones only, with some absent. The sample lists roughly 200,000 clones, around 82% occurring once. Sequencing was performed on PBMCs. The receptors were sampled from a woman younger than 35 in good health and CMV-seropositive. CDR3s leave out the opening cysteine and the closing phenylalanine or tryptophan. Fields, in order: J gene, V gene, CDR3 protein.

j_gene: TRBJ2-5; v_gene: TRBV5-1; CDR3aa: ASSPSGGGETQY
j_gene: TRBJ2-5; v_gene: TRBV4-2; CDR3aa: ASSQDINRGLRETQY
j_gene: TRBJ1-5; v_gene: TRBV4-1; CDR3aa: ASSQVVGGHQPQH
j_gene: TRBJ1-5; v_gene: TRBV7-9; CDR3aa: ASSPEGGVGQPQH
j_gene: TRBJ1-6; v_gene: TRBV9; CDR3aa: ASSATGVLVGSPLH
j_gene: TRBJ1-2; v_gene: TRBV18; CDR3aa: ASSPPPGDGYT
j_gene: TRBJ2-7; v_gene: TRBV19; CDR3aa: ASSTYPGQPRDEQY
j_gene: TRBJ2-7; v_gene: TRBV7-9; CDR3aa: ASSFTGTTYEQY
j_gene: TRBJ2-3; v_gene: TRBV7-2; CDR3aa: ASSTDLATDTQY
j_gene: TRBJ1-2; v_gene: TRBV7-2; CDR3aa: ASSLGPFSNYGYT
j_gene: TRBJ1-2; v_gene: TRBV10-3; CDR3aa: AISGGSQEDGYT
j_gene: TRBJ1-1; v_gene: TRBV2; CDR3aa: ATPLRGEAF
j_gene: TRBJ1-2; v_gene: TRBV4-1; CDR3aa: ASSQVAAPGVHGYT
j_gene: TRBJ1-5; v_gene: TRBV2; CDR3aa: ASSGTGIKQPQH
j_gene: TRBJ2-7; v_gene: TRBV5-6; CDR3aa: ASSFSRTEYEQY
j_gene: TRBJ2-7; v_gene: TRBV4-1; CDR3aa: ASSPPGSLVEQY
j_gene: TRBJ2-7; v_gene: TRBV7-2; CDR3aa: ASSLEASVLHEQY
j_gene: TRBJ1-4; v_gene: TRBV7-9; CDR3aa: ASGVGADRVGEKLF
j_gene: TRBJ1-2; v_gene: TRBV6-1; CDR3aa: ASSSHAAGFRGYT
j_gene: TRBJ2-1; v_gene: TRBV6-1; CDR3aa: ASSVTVSSYNEQF
j_gene: TRBJ1-1; v_gene: TRBV6-5; CDR3aa: ASSGGLGLYTEAF
j_gene: TRBJ2-1; v_gene: TRBV27; CDR3aa: ASSLGLAGIEQF
j_gene: TRBJ2-5; v_gene: TRBV4-1; CDR3aa: ASSQVAGGRETQY
j_gene: TRBJ1-2; v_gene: TRBV4-1; CDR3aa: ASSHSLGDRRSYGYT
j_gene: TRBJ1-2; v_gene: TRBV6-1; CDR3aa: ASVRTGVNYGYT
j_gene: TRBJ2-7; v_gene: TRBV7-9; CDR3aa: ASSFLGEGDEQY
j_gene: TRBJ1-2; v_gene: TRBV5-6; CDR3aa: ASSLEINGQGAGYT
j_gene: TRBJ2-7; v_gene: TRBV7-9; CDR3aa: ASSLSTNNYEQY
j_gene: TRBJ2-1; v_gene: TRBV11-3; CDR3aa: ASSLGRLAGNEQF
j_gene: TRBJ1-4; v_gene: TRBV5-1; CDR3aa: ASSTGTSATVAKLF
j_gene: TRBJ1-1; v_gene: TRBV19; CDR3aa: ASSILGGLNTEAF
j_gene: TRBJ1-5; v_gene: TRBV7-2; CDR3aa: ASSLVGTGSNSNQPQH
j_gene: TRBJ2-7; v_gene: TRBV7-4; CDR3aa: ASSLVIGRVVEQY
j_gene: TRBJ1-1; v_gene: TRBV25-1; CDR3aa: KESTEAF
j_gene: TRBJ1-1; v_gene: TRBV13; CDR3aa: ASSKQGSGAF
j_gene: TRBJ2-7; v_gene: TRBV5-8; CDR3aa: ASTTSGSYEQY
j_gene: TRBJ1-3; v_gene: TRBV9; CDR3aa: ASSVDRNAGNTIY
j_gene: TRBJ2-1; v_gene: TRBV5-1; CDR3aa: ASSLASGSSSYNEQF
j_gene: TRBJ1-2; v_gene: TRBV19; CDR3aa: ASSIGLQGMHGYT
j_gene: TRBJ1-2; v_gene: TRBV5-1; CDR3aa: ASSLEVDRGGGYT
j_gene: TRBJ2-1; v_gene: TRBV11-1; CDR3aa: ASSLRRGGNEQF
j_gene: TRBJ1-4; v_gene: TRBV6-5; CDR3aa: ASSYQGEKLF
j_gene: TRBJ2-3; v_gene: TRBV7-3; CDR3aa: ASSHSGGEDTQY
j_gene: TRBJ2-7; v_gene: TRBV27; CDR3aa: ASSLRRDAYEQY
j_gene: TRBJ1-5; v_gene: TRBV4-1; CDR3aa: ASSPYFQGGDQPQH
j_gene: TRBJ1-2; v_gene: TRBV18; CDR3aa: ASSPGGRTIYGYT